This paragraph covers one TCR beta chain sequence. Its antigen is not identified. The data derive from a study of shared clonotypes between healthy human individuals. Study-wide results and caveats: The study generally estimated greater richness for naive than memory subsets.

Authors' methods: Junction-only sequences without quality scores were provided by ImmunoSEQ, so filtering was different. Produced via immunoSEQ multiplex PCR; TCRdb's table is partial and in-frame only. The V and J calls and the clone size are those of that table, but D and trimming were determined from the DNA. The sample has 2 million to 2.5 million clones, 85% to 95% seen once. CDR3 length: 12 amino acids. Deletions cut 10 bases from V and 8 bases from J, with 15 bases between. Germline loops: CDR1 ENHRY, CDR2 SYGVKD. The source material was naive CD4+ T cells from PBMCs. Documented subset: CD45RA+ positively selected. This TCR derives from a man aged 18 to 29 in good health. Some clones in this sample may be carry-over from other donors' samples. The chain employs TRBV10-3 and TRBJ2-1, with a weak D call TRBD2 (6 bases). The CDR3 sequence is CATGPGGYEQFF. In nucleotides, the CDR3 is TGTGCCACCGGGCCCGGAGGGTATGAGCAGTTCTTC.